Listed below are T cell receptor beta chains from one sample, sequenced in a study of T cell responses to AZD1222 COVID-19 vaccine. Some clones are missing from TCRdb's copy, which holds only in-frame ones; the method was immunoSEQ multiplex PCR. In the table there are roughly 150,000 clones, roughly nine tenths of which are singletons. Source: peripheral blood, taken 28 days after the second AZD1222 dose. The receptors come from an adult who received the AZD1222 COVID-19 vaccine. Each CDR3 is given with its conserved first and last residue. The D gene is left open where the match is weak. Where a row states a size, it is once, few, many or the class of an expanded clone; other rows omit it.

clone_size | d_call | j_call | v_call | cdr3_nt | cdr3_aa
few | TRBD1 | TRBJ2-5 | TRBV11-3 | TGTGCCAGCAGCTTCGGACAGGGGGACTCAGAGACCCAGTACTTC | CASSFGQGDSETQYF
NA | NA | TRBJ1-4 | TRBV7-2 | TGTGCCAGCAGCTTAAACTCGAATGAAAAACTGTTTTTT | CASSLNSNEKLFF
NA | NA | TRBJ2-5 | TRBV5-1 | TGCGCCAGCAGCTTGGAACAGGTCGGGGAGACCCAGTACTTC | CASSLEQVGETQYF
NA | NA | TRBJ1-6 | TRBV21-1 | TGTGCCAGCGTAGGGGACAGTAATTCACCCCTCCACTTT | CASVGDSNSPLHF
NA | NA | TRBJ1-2 | TRBV12-5 | TGTGCTAGTGCCCCAACCTCGGGACACCGGGCAGTGAACTATGGCTACACCTTC | CASAPTSGHRAVNYGYTF
once | NA | TRBJ2-5 | TRBV4-2 | TGTGCCAGCAGCCAAGTAGGGGGGGAGACCCAGTACTTC | CASSQVGGETQYF
NA | NA | TRBJ2-7 | TRBV12-3/TRBV12-4 | TGTGCCAGCACCCTTCGCGGGATATACGAGCAGTACTTC | CASTLRGIYEQYF
many | TRBD2 | TRBJ2-1 | TRBV7-8 | TGTGCCAGCAGCTTCCGGACTAGCGGCAGTGAGCAGTTCTTC | CASSFRTSGSEQFF
NA | NA | TRBJ2-3 | TRBV14 | TGTGCCAGCAGCCTTTCCGATACGCAGTATTTT | CASSLSDTQYF
NA | NA | TRBJ1-1 | TRBV19 | TGTGCCAGTAAGCCAGGGGCGGAATTGAACACTGAAGCTTTCTTT | CASKPGAELNTEAFF
few | NA | TRBJ2-5 | TRBV11-3 | TGTGCCAGCAGCTCCAGGAGGTTCGAGACCCAGTACTTC | CASSSRRFETQYF
few | NA | TRBJ1-3 | TRBV25-1 | TGTGCCAGCAGCGAAAGGGGCGGGGGCAACACCATATATTTT | CASSERGGGNTIYF
NA | TRBD1 | TRBJ2-5 | TRBV10-3 | TGTGCCATCGGGCCCTCGGGGACAGGGGGGAAAGAGACCCAGTACTTC | CAIGPSGTGGKETQYF
NA | NA | TRBJ2-7 | TRBV11-3 | TGTGCCAGCAGCTTAGGCCCGACTAGGTGGGAGCAGTACTTC | CASSLGPTRWEQYF
NA | NA | TRBJ2-7 | TRBV11-3 | TGTGCCAGCAGCATCCACTTGGGGAGCTACGAGCAGTACTTC | CASSIHLGSYEQYF
NA | TRBD1 | TRBJ1-1 | TRBV6-1 | TGTGCCAGCAGTGGGTCGGACAGGGGAAGGAACACTGAAGCTTTCTTT | CASSGSDRGRNTEAFF
NA | NA | TRBJ2-1 | TRBV5-1 | TGCGCCAGCAGCAGCAGGGACGGAGACAATGAGCAGTTCTTC | CASSSRDGDNEQFF
once | TRBD1 | TRBJ1-5 | TRBV6-5 | TGTGCCAGCAGACCCTCGGGACAGGGGGTGCGCGCCCAGCATTTT | CASRPSGQGVRAQHF
NA | NA | TRBJ1-1 | TRBV5-1 | TGCGCCAGCAGCTTTTCGGCCCGGGCACTCGGCCCCGGGTTTATGAACACTGAAGCTTTCTTT | CASSFSARALGPGFMNTEAFF
NA | NA | TRBJ2-5 | TRBV19 | TGTGCCAGTACCCCCTCGGTGAGGGGATGGGGGGAGACCCAGTACTTC | CASTPSVRGWGETQYF
NA | TRBD1 | TRBJ2-1 | TRBV19 | TGTGCCAGTAGTACCGGACAGGGGGCCCTCCTTTTAAACAATGAGCAGTTCTTC | CASSTGQGALLLNNEQFF
NA | NA | TRBJ2-3 | TRBV2 | TGTGCCAGCCGGCCACGAACAGATACGCAGTATTTT | CASRPRTDTQYF
NA | NA | TRBJ2-7 | TRBV29-1 | TGCAGCGTTGAAACGCCCGCCAGGGGTAGGACCTACGAGCAGTACTTC | CSVETPARGRTYEQYF
once | TRBD2 | TRBJ2-3 | TRBV6-2/TRBV6-3 | TGTGCCAGCAGTTTCGGCGGGGGTAAGGATTTT | CASSFGGGKDF
once | NA | TRBJ1-1 | TRBV20-1 | TGCAGTGCTAGTGCTCAGGGGAACACTGAAGCTTTCTTT | CSASAQGNTEAFF
few | TRBD1 | TRBJ2-1 | TRBV5-1 | TGCGCCACCCGGGACAGGTTCTCCTACAATGAGCAGTTCTTC | CATRDRFSYNEQFF
NA | TRBD2 | TRBJ2-7 | TRBV4-2 | TGTGCCAGCAGCCAAGAATCAGGGACTAGCGGGAGGTACTACGAGCAGTACTTC | CASSQESGTSGRYYEQYF
NA | TRBD1 | TRBJ2-3 | TRBV6-4 | TGTGCCAGCAGTTTGGGACAGGGTAGCACAGATACGCAGTATTTT | CASSLGQGSTDTQYF
NA | TRBD1 | TRBJ1-4 | TRBV4-3 | TGCGCCAGCAGCCGGGGACAGGGCCCAAATGAAAAACTGTTTTTT | CASSRGQGPNEKLFF
NA | NA | TRBJ2-7 | TRBV5-1 | TGCGCCATCCCACAGGGCGACGAGCAGTACTTC | CAIPQGDEQYF
once | NA | TRBJ2-7 | TRBV5-6 | TGTGCCAGCAGCTTTTGGGGGTCCTACGAGCAGTACTTC | CASSFWGSYEQYF
NA | NA | TRBJ1-1 | TRBV3-1/TRBV3-2 | TGTGCCAGCAGCCCTCTCGGGGCTGTGAACACTGAAGCTTTCTTT | CASSPLGAVNTEAFF
NA | NA | TRBJ1-2 | TRBV6-5 | TGTGCCAGCAGCGATGCCCCGGAAAACTATGGCTACACCTTC | CASSDAPENYGYTF
NA | NA | TRBJ2-1 | TRBV19 | TGTGCCAGTACCTCGCCCCCCCATGAGCAGTTCTTC | CASTSPPHEQFF
NA | TRBD1 | TRBJ2-7 | TRBV29-1 | TGCAGCGTATACACAGGGGTGAGCTCCTACGAGCAGTACTTC | CSVYTGVSSYEQYF
NA | TRBD2 | TRBJ2-2 | TRBV24-1 | TGTGCCACCAGCAGCGGGGACACCGGGGAGCTGTTTTTT | CATSSGDTGELFF
few | NA | TRBJ2-2 | TRBV6-5 | TGTGCCAGCAGCCAGGGGTCAGAGAACACCGGGGAGCTGTTTTTT | CASSQGSENTGELFF
NA | TRBD2 | TRBJ2-1 | TRBV5-1 | TGCGCCAGCAGCTTGGGAGCGGGAGGCAATGAGCAGTTCTTC | CASSLGAGGNEQFF
NA | NA | TRBJ1-2 | TRBV6-1 | TGTGCCAGCAGTGAAGCGCGGCCCTCCACCTATGGCTACACCTTC | CASSEARPSTYGYTF
NA | NA | TRBJ2-5 | TRBV18 | TGTGCCAGCTCACCACTCGCAGGGTTCGGAGAGACCCAGTACTTC | CASSPLAGFGETQYF
NA | TRBD2 | TRBJ2-7 | TRBV6-2/TRBV6-3 | TGTGCCAGCAGTTACGACCCCGGGACTAGCGGGGACTACGAGCAGTACTTC | CASSYDPGTSGDYEQYF
NA | TRBD1 | TRBJ2-2 | TRBV19 | TGTGCCAGTAAAAAGGACAGGACAACGAACACCGGGGAGCTGTTTTTT | CASKKDRTTNTGELFF
NA | TRBD2 | TRBJ2-1 | TRBV11-2 | TGTGCCAGCAGCGTGGGACTAGCCAATGAGCAGTTCTTC | CASSVGLANEQFF
once | NA | TRBJ2-7 | TRBV5-1 | TGCGCCAGCAGCTTGGCGGGGTTGACCTACGAGCAGTACTTC | CASSLAGLTYEQYF
NA | TRBD2 | TRBJ2-2 | TRBV5-1 | TGCGCCAGCAGCACAGGACTAGCGGGAGTAGGCGGGGAGCTGTTTTTT | CASSTGLAGVGGELFF
NA | NA | TRBJ2-7 | TRBV20-1 | TGCAGTGCCGGAGGGATCGAGCAGTACTTC | CSAGGIEQYF
NA | NA | TRBJ2-3 | TRBV30 | TGTGCCTGGAGTGTAGGGTCCAGGGTTGCAGATACGCAGTATTTT | CAWSVGSRVADTQYF
NA | TRBD1 | TRBJ1-5 | TRBV12-5 | TGTGCTAGTGGTTTGACGGCAGGGGGAGGTCAGCCCCAGCATTTT | CASGLTAGGGQPQHF
NA | NA | TRBJ1-2 | TRBV25-1 | TGTGCCAGCAGTGAATCAGGCAGGGACTATGGCTACACCTTC | CASSESGRDYGYTF
NA | NA | TRBJ2-7 | TRBV21-1 | TGTGCCAGCAGCAAAGGGCTACTTACTTCCCTTGACATCAGACAGGGCATTCGATACGAGCAGTACTTC | CASSKGLLTSLDIRQGIRYEQYF
NA | NA | TRBJ1-2 | TRBV27 | TGTGCCAGCAGTTTGGGCAGAAGCTATGGCTACACCTTC | CASSLGRSYGYTF
NA | NA | TRBJ1-2 | TRBV9 | TGTGCCAGCAGCGTAGATAGGGGCAGCTATGGCTACACCTTC | CASSVDRGSYGYTF
NA | NA | TRBJ2-7 | TRBV7-2 | TGTGCCAGCAGCTTAAAATACGAGCAGTACTTC | CASSLKYEQYF
NA | NA | TRBJ2-4 | TRBV12-1 | TGTGCCAGCCTGCCCCACCGGTTAGACCAGACGGTCAAAAACATTCAGTACTTC | CASLPHRLDQTVKNIQYF